This TCR beta chain was identified during a study of radiation and T cells in renal cell carcinoma (dated by TCRdb to about 2020). As for the study more broadly: The samples were obtained from a clinical trial, where primary renal cell carcinomas were treated with 15 Gy stereotactic body radiation therapy and then removed by nephrectomy 4 weeks afterward. In total, approximately 51 samples, comprising 25 or so tumors and some 27 peripheral blood samples, were subjected to TCR beta sequencing. Across all 55 or so samples, several million unique CDR3 nucleotide sequences, encoding around 2.4 million unique CDR3 amino acid sequences, were identified.

For this chain, trimming is 1 base at the V end and 6 bases at the J end, and the number of junction bases without a gene match is 5. Counted from cysteine to phenylalanine, this CDR3 has 15 amino acids. The only DNA kept is the CDR3, 45 bases in frame from the first base. Reading the germline V gene gives CDR1 MGHDK and CDR2 SYGVNS. General conclusions and limits of the study: Because no pretreatment tumor biopsies were available, whether clonotypes were present in the tumor at baseline could not be determined. An increase in top tumor clonotypes in blood was observed from baseline to 2 weeks post-radiation, followed by contraction by 4 weeks, which was taken to suggest transient expansion of tumor-resident clones. Tracking of blood repertoire dynamics stopped at four to five weeks after treatment, with no follow-up past that point. Effects of radiation dose or scheduling on the TCR repertoire could not be addressed with the single-armed trial design.

Following the manufacturer's recommendations, the immunoSEQ kit was used to generate TCR beta libraries from genomic DNA. Library preparation used a first multiplex PCR with proprietary primers, then a second PCR adding unique barcodes, with bead cleanups after each round. A positive control reaction and a negative control reaction, both provided in the kit, were run with every batch of samples. The final libraries underwent checking on an Agilent 4200 TapeStation D1000 ScreenTape, volumetric pooling, and quantification by qPCR. An Illumina NextSeq500 fitted with a MidOutput 150-cycle cartridge performed the sequencing, running 156 Read1 cycles and 15 Index1 cycles with the kit's custom primers. The pooled library was loaded at 0.85 to 1 pM, with an approximately 21% PhiX control spiked in. Turning to the authors' computational methods: The vendor-processed data were analyzed in R, and a clonotype was defined as all T cells that share the same CDR3 nucleotide sequence. For clone abundance analyses, frequencies were normalized to the 10,000 most abundant clones per sample. Public T cell clones, which averaged fewer than five per sample, were removed prior to analysis. Tumor-enriched and baseline blood-enriched clonotypes were defined by at least a 32-fold difference in abundance between compartments. A beta-binomial differential abundance model was used to identify clonotypes that were expanded or contracted between blood time points. Tumor-blood repertoire similarity was measured with the Baroni-Urbani and Buser coefficient, and group comparisons used two-tailed Wilcoxon tests in R. Sourced from immuneACCESS, this table was stored by TCRdb with only in-frame sequences that have V and J called. A share of the clones is absent; for the studies checked, an unresolved V gene accounts for under half, and the remainder has no known explanation. For V, J and clone size, that table is used; D and trimming come from the DNA. The sample profile shows about 130,000 clones; roughly 80% of them were found once. The biggest ten clones account for around 3% of the sample.

Worth noting for this clone: The antigen it binds to is not known. Base quality data are lacking; no much larger clone is found one base away.

The label giving this sample's time point can be read as: baseline pretreatment blood. The meaning of the sample's treatment or condition label: 15 Gy SBRT to primary tumor, nephrectomy 4 weeks later. Serial peripheral blood from radiation-treated patients was sampled at baseline, 2 weeks and 4 weeks after SBRT to track tumor-enriched clonotypes. Renal cell carcinoma with clear cell pathology was present in all patients. Genomic DNA for TCR sequencing was prepared using the QIAamp DNA Blood Mini Kit (Qiagen). Samples were included in the analyses only if all quality control checks were passed. The sequence was collected from an older woman with renal cell carcinoma. The rearranged chain carries TRBV25-1 and TRBJ1-3; 8 bases in the junction line up with TRBD1. The sample was blood, taken from a patient whose treatment included radiotherapy and nephrectomy. The DNA is as follows: TGTGCCAGCAGTGAATTCTCAGGGGGCGAAAACACCATATATTTT. This sequence encodes CASSEFSGGENTIYF.